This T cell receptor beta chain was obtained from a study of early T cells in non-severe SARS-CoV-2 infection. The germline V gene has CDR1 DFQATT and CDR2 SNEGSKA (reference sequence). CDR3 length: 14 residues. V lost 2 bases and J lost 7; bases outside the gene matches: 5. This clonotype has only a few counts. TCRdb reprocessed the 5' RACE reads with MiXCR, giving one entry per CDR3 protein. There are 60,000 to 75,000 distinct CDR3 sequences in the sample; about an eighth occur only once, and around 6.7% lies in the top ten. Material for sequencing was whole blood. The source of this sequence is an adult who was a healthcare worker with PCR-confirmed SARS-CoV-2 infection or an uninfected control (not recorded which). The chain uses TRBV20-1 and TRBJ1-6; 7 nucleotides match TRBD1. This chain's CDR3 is CSARQGQRNSPLHF. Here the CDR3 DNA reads TGCAGTGCTAGACAGGGACAGCGAAATTCACCCCTCCACTTT.